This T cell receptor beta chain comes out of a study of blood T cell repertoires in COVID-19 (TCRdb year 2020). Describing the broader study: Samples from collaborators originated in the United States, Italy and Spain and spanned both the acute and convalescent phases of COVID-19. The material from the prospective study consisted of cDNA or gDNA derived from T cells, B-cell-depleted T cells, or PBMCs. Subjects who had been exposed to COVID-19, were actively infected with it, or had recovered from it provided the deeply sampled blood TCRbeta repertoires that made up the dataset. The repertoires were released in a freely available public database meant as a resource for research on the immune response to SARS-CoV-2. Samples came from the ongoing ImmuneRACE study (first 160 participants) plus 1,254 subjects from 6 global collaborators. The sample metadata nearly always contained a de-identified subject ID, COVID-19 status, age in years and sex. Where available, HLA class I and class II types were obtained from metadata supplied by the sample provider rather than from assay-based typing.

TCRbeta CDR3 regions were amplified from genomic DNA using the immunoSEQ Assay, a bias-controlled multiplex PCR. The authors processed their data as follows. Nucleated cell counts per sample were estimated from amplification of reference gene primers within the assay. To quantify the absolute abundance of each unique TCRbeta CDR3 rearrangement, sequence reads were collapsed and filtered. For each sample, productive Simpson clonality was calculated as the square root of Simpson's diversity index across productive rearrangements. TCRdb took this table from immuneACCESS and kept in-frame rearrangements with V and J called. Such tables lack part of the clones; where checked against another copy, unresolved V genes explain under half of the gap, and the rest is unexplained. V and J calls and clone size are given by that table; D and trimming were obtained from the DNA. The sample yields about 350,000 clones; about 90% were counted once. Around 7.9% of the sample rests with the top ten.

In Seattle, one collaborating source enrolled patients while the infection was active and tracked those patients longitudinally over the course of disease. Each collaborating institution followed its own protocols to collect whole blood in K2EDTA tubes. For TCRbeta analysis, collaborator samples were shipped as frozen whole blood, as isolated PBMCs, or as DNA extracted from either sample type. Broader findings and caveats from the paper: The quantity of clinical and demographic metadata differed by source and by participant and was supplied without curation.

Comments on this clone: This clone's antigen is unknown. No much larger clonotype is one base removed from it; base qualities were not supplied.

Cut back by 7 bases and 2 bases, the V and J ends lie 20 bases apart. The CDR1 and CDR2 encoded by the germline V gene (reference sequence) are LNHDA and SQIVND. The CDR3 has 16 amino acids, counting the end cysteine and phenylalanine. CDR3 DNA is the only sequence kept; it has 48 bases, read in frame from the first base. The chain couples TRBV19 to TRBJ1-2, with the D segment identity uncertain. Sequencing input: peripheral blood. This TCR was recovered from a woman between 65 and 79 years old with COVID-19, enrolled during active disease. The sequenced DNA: TGTGCCAGTAATCTGCGTTTGTCCTTTACCAACTATGGCTACACCTTC. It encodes CASNLRLSFTNYGYTF.